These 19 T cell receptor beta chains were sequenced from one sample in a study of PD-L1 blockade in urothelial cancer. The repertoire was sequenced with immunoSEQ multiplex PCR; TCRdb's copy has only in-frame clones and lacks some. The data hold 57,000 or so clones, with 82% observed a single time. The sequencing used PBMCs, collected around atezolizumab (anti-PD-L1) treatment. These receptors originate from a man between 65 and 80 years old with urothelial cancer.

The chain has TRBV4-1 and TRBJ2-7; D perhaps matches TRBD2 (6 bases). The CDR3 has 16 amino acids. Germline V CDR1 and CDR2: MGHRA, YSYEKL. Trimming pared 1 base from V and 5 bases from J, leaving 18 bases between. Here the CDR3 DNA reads TGCGCCAGCAGCCAAGGTGGTCTCGGGAGTAGGGACGAGCAGTACTTC. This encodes CASSQGGLGSRDEQYF.

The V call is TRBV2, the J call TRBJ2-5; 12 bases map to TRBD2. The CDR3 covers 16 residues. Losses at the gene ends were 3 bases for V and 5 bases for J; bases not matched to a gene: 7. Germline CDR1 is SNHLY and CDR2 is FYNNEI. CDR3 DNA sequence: TGTGCCAGCAGTGAGGGCACTAGCGGGAGGAGGGAGACCCAGTACTTC. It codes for CASSEGTSGRRETQYF.

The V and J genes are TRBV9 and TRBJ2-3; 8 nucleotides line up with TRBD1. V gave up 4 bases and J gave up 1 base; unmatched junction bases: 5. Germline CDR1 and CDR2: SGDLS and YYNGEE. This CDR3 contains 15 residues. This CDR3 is CASSPQGARTDTQYF. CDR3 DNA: TGTGCCAGCAGCCCCCAGGGGGCCCGCACAGATACGCAGTATTTT.

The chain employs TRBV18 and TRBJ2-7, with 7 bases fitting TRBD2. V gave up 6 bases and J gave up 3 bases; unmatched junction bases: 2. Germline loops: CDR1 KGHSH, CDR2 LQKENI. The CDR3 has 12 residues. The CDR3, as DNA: TGTGCCAGCTCGAGGGACTACTACGAGCAGTACTTC. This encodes CASSRDYYEQYF.

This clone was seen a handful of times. The CDR3 DNA reads as TGTGCCAGCAGTTTCTTGGGGGGACAGTACAATGAGCAGTTCTTC. As protein: CASSFLGGQYNEQFF. The chain recombines TRBV27 with TRBJ2-1; maybe TRBD1 (7 bases). Trimming removed 3 bases from V and 4 bases from J, with 13 bases in between. CDR3 length: 15 residues. Per germline, CDR1 MNHEY and CDR2 SMNVEV (reference sequence).

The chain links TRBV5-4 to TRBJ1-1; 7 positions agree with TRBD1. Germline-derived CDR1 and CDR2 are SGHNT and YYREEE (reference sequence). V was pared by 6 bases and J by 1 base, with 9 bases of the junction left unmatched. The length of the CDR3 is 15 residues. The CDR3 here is CASNTQGQPNTEAFF. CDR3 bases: TGTGCCAGCAACACCCAGGGACAGCCGAACACTGAAGCTTTCTTT.

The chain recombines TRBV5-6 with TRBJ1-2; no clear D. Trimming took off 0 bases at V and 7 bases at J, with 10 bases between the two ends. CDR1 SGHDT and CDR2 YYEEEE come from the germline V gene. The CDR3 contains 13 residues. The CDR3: CASSLAGEGGYTF. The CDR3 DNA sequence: TGTGCCAGCAGCTTGGCCGGGGAAGGTGGCTACACCTTC.

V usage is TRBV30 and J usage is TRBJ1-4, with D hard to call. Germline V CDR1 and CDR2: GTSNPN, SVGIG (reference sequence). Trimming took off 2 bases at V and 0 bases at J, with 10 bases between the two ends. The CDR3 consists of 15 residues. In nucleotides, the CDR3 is TGTGCCTGGAGTTTGCCAGCGGCAACTAATGAAAAACTGTTTTTT. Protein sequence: CAWSLPAATNEKLFF. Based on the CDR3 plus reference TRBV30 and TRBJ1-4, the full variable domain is SQTIHQWPATLVQPVGSPLSLECTVEGTSNPNLYWYRQAAGRGLQLLFYSVGIGQISSEVPQNLSASRPQDRQFILSSKKLLLSDSGFYLCAWSLPAATNEKLFFGSGTQLSVL.

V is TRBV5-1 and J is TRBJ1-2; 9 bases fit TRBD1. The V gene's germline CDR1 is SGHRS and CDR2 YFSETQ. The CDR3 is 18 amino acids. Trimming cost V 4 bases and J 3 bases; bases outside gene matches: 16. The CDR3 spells CASSPGGPDRGGDYGYTF. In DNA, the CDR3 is TGCGCCAGCAGCCCGGGGGGACCGGACAGGGGTGGAGACTATGGCTACACCTTC.

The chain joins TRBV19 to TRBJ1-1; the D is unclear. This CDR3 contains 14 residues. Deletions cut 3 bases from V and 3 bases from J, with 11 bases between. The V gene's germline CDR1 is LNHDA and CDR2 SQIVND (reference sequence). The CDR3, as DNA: TGTGCCAGTAGTATCCCCCCCGGGGACACTGAAGCTTTCTTT. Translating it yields CASSIPPGDTEAFF.

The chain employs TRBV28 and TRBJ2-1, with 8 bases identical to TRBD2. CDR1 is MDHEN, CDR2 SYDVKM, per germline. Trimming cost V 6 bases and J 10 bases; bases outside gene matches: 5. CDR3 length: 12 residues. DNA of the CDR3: TGTGCCAGCAGGGTAGCGGGATGGGAGCAGTTCTTC. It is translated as CASRVAGWEQFF.

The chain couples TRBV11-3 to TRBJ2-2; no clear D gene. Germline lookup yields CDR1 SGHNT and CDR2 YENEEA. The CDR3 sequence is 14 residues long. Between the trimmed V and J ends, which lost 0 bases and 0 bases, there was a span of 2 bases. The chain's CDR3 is CASSLDTNTGELFF. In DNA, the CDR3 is TGTGCCAGCAGCTTAGATACGAACACCGGGGAGCTGTTTTTT.

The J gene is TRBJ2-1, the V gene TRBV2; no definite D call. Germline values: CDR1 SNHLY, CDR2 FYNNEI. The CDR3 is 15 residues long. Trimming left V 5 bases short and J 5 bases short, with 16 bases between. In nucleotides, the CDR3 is TGTGCCAGCAGTTTACGAGCTGCAAGCAACAATGAGCAGTTCTTC. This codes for CASSLRAASNNEQFF.

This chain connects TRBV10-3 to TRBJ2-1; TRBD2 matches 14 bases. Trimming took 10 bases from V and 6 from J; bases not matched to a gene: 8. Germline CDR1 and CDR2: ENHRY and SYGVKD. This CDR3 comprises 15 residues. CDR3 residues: CATHWTSGRSNEQFF. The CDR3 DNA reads TGTGCCACCCACTGGACTAGCGGGAGGAGCAATGAGCAGTTCTTC.

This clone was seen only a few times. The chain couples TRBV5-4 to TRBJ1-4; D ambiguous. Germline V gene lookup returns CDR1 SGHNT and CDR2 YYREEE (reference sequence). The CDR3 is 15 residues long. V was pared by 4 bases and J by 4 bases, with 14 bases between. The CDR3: CASSPGFDGNEKLFF. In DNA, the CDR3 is TGTGCCAGCAGCCCCGGGTTTGATGGTAATGAAAAACTGTTTTTT.

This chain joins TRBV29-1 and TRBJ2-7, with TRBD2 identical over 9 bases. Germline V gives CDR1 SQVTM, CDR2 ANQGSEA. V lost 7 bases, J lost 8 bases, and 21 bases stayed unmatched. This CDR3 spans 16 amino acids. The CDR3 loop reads CSAAAGGASGTGKQYF. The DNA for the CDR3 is TGCAGCGCTGCCGCGGGGGGAGCTAGCGGGACCGGGAAGCAGTACTTC.

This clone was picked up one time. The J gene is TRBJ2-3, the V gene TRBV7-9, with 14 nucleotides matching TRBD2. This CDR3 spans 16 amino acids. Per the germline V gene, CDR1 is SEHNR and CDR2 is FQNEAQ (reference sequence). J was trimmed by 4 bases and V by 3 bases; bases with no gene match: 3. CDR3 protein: CASSFGLAGGADTQYF. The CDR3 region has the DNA TGTGCCAGCAGCTTCGGACTAGCGGGAGGCGCAGATACGCAGTATTTT. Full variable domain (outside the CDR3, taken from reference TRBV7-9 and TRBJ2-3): DTGVSQNPRHKITKRGQNVTFRCDPISEHNRLYWYRQTLGQGPEFLTYFQNEAQLEKSRLLSDRFSAERPKGSFSTLEIQRTEQGDSAMYLCASSFGLAGGADTQYFGPGTRLTVL.

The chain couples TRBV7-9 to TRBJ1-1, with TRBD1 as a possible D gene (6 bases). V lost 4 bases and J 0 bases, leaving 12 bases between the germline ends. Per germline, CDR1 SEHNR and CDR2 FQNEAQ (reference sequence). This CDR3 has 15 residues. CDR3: CASSSLTGVNTEAFF. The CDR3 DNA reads TGTGCCAGCAGCTCCCTGACAGGTGTGAACACTGAAGCTTTCTTT.

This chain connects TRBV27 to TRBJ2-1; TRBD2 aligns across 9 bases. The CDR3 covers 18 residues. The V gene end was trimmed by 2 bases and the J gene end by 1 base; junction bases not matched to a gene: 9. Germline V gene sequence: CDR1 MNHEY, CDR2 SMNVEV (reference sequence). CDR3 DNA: TGTGCCAGCAGTTTAGCGGGAGGGCCCACGCAGTCCTACAATGAGCAGTTCTTC. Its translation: CASSLAGGPTQSYNEQFF.